This TCR beta chain appears in the sequencing data of a study of response to subunit inactivated influenza vaccine. This clonotype occurred a few times. What it binds is unknown. After removal of 4 bases from V and 0 bases from J, the junction contained 2 bases not matched to a gene. This CDR3 spans 16 amino acids. Germline assignment: CDR1 SGHRS and CDR2 YFSETQ. Using its own MiXCR run on the RT-PCR reads, TCRdb lists one record per CDR3 protein. The data hold 650,000 to 700,000 distinct CDR3 sequences, with around 16% observed a single time. Study results and limitations: The authors put forward the suggestion that each seasonal influenza vaccination may bring in only a limited number of new T cells.

The clonotype comes from a man aged 50-60 years who received an inactivated influenza vaccine. The starting material was PBMCs from blood, obtained 12 days after vaccination. The V and J genes are TRBV5-1 and TRBJ2-6, with 9 bases lining up with TRBD1. The DNA for the CDR3 is TGCGCCAGCAGCATGGGACAGGGCTCTGGGGCCAACGTCCTGACTTTC. This encodes CASSMGQGSGANVLTF.